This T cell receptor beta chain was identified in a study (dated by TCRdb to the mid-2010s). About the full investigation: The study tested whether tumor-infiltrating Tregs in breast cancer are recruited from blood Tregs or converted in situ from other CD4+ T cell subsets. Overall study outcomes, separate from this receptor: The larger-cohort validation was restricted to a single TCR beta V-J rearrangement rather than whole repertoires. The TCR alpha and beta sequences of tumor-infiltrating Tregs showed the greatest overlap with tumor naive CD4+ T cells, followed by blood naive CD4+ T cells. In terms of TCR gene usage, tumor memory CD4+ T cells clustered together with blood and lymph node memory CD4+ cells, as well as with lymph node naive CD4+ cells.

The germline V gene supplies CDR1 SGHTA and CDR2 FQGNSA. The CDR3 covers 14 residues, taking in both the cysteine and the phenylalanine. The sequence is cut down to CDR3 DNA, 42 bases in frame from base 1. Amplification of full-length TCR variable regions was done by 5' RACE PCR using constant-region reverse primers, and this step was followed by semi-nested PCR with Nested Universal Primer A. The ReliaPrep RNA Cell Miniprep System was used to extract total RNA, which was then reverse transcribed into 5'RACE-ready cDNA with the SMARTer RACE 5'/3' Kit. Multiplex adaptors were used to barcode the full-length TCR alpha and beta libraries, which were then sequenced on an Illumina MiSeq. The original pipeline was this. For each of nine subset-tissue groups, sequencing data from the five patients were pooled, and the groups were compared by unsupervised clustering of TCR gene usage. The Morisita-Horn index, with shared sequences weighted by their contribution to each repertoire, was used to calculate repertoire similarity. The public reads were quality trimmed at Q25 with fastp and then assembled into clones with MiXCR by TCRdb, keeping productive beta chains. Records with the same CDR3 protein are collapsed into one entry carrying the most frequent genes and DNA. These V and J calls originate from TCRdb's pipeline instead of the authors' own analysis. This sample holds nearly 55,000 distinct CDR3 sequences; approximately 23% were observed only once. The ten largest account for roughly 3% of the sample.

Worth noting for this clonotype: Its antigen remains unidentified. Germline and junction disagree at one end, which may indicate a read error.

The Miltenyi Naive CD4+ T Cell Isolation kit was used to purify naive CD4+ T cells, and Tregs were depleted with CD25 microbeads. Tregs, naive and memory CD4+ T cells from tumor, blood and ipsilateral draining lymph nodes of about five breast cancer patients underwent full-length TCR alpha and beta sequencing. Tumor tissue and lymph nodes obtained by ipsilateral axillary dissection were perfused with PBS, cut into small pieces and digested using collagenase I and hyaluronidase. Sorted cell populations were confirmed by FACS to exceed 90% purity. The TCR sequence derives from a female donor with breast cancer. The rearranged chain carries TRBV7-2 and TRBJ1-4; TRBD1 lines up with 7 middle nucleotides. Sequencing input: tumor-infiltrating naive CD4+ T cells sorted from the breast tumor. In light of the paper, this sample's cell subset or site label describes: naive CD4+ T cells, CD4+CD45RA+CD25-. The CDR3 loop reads CASSSRQGREKLFF. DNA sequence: TGTGCCAGCAGCTCCCGACAGGGAAGGGAAAAACTGTTTTTC.